Presented here are 20 T cell receptor beta chains from one specimen sequenced in a study of Ad26.COV2.S vaccination and SARS-CoV-2 variants. Treatment reported: roughly 20 received Ad26.COV2.S at low or high dose, single or two shots; about 5 received placebo; per-sample allocation not given. Each sample was drawn 63 days after the first injection (of vaccine or placebo). The table came from immunoSEQ multiplex PCR; TCRdb's copy has only in-frame clones and leaves some out. The table has about 470,000 clones, about 92% seen once. The sequencing used peripheral blood, collected in a trial of Ad26.COV2.S vaccine versus placebo. The source is a person between 18 and 65 years old who received the Ad26.COV2.S COVID-19 vaccine or a placebo.

The chain joins TRBV15 to TRBJ2-7; 10 bases agree with TRBD2. This CDR3 is 16 amino acids long. Trimming took 2 bases from V and 2 from J; bases not matched to a gene: 6. CDR1 is LNHNV and CDR2 is YYDKDF in the germline V gene (reference sequence). The CDR3 DNA sequence: TGTGCCACCAGCAGAATGGGACTAGCGCTGACCTACGAGCAGTACTTC. It encodes CATSRMGLALTYEQYF.

CDR3 DNA: TGTGCCAGCAGCTGGTCTGGGGGAACTTCACCCCTCCACTTT. This gives the protein CASSWSGGTSPLHF. This chain uses TRBV13 with TRBJ1-6, with D perhaps TRBD1 (5 bases). V dropped 4 bases and J dropped 9 bases, with 13 bases sitting between them. The CDR3 sequence is 14 residues long. Germline lookup yields CDR1 PRHDT and CDR2 FYEKMQ (reference sequence).

The chain links TRBV7-3 to TRBJ2-2, with 11 bases matching TRBD2. The CDR3 spans 15 residues. CDR1 SGHTA and CDR2 FQGTGA come from the germline V gene. V gave up 4 bases and J gave up 3 bases; unmatched junction bases: 1. The CDR3 here is CASSYSGRDTGELFF. The CDR3, as DNA: TGTGCCAGCAGCTATAGCGGGAGGGACACCGGGGAGCTGTTTTTT.

The chain couples TRBV19 to TRBJ2-5; 10 bases are shared with TRBD1. Losses at the gene ends were 4 bases for V and 4 bases for J; bases not matched to a gene: 9. CDR1 is LNHDA, CDR2 SQIVND, per germline (reference sequence). This CDR3 spans 16 amino acids. The chain's CDR3 is CASSTRTGGRLETQYF. The DNA of the CDR3 is TGTGCCAGTAGTACAAGGACAGGGGGGCGGCTAGAGACCCAGTACTTC.

This clone was picked up one time. Other nucleotide sequences from this sample produce the same CDR3. The gene calls are TRBV9 and TRBJ2-5; D remains unclear. The CDR3 extends over 12 amino acids. The germline V gene encodes CDR1 SGDLS and CDR2 YYNGEE. V lost 0 bases and J lost 5, with 5 bases in between. The CDR3 DNA follows: TGTGCCAGCAGCGTAGGTGGGGAGACCCAGTACTTC. Amino acids: CASSVGGETQYF.

The chain uses TRBV5-6 and TRBJ2-7; possible D gene TRBD2, 6 bases. Germline loops: CDR1 SGHDT, CDR2 YYEEEE. This CDR3 contains 14 residues. V was cut by 0 bases and J by 4 bases, with 11 bases left in between. The CDR3 DNA follows: TGTGCCAGCAGCTTGGCGGGAGTTTTTTACGAGCAGTACTTC. Translation: CASSLAGVFYEQYF. The variable domain in full, with the rest retrieved from reference TRBV5-6 and TRBJ2-7, is DAGVTQSPTHLIKTRGQQVTLRCSPKSGHDTVSWYQQALGQGPQFIFQYYEEEERQRGNFPDRFSGHQFPNYSSELNVNALLLGDSALYLCASSLAGVFYEQYFGPGTRLTVT.

Regarding this clone: Other DNA sequences in the same sample also yield this CDR3. The chain carries TRBV5-1 and TRBJ2-6; D is perhaps TRBD1 or TRBD2 (5 bases each). The V gene's germline CDR1 is SGHRS and CDR2 YFSETQ. The CDR3 is made up of 15 amino acids. The V gene lost 2 bases and the J gene lost 1 base, with 7 bases spanning the gap. CDR3 DNA: TGCGCCAGCAGCTTTGGGGGTTCTGGGGCCAACGTCCTGACTTTC. Its translation is CASSFGGSGANVLTF.

The chain combines TRBV7-9 with TRBJ2-7; 8 positions match TRBD1. Germline CDR1 SEHNR, CDR2 FQNEAQ (reference sequence). The CDR3 totals 16 residues. Trimming cost V 2 bases and J 2 bases; bases outside gene matches: 8. The CDR3 DNA follows: TGTGCCAGCAGCTTAACGCAGGGGGCACGCACCTACGAGCAGTACTTC. It is translated as CASSLTQGARTYEQYF.

This clone occurred a few times. The chain employs TRBV6-4 and TRBJ2-2, with D unresolved. This CDR3 is 14 amino acids long. CDR1 and CDR2 (germline): MRHNA, SNTAGT. Trimming removed 0 bases at V and 0 bases at J, with 2 bases between. As DNA, the CDR3 is TGTGCCAGCAGTGACTCGTCGAACACCGGGGAGCTGTTTTTT. It is translated as CASSDSSNTGELFF.

V usage is TRBV7-9 and J usage is TRBJ2-3, with 12 bases fitting TRBD1. V dropped 4 bases and J dropped 5; count of bases not matched to a gene: 4. The CDR3 runs 15 residues. The germline V gene has CDR1 SEHNR and CDR2 FQNEAQ (reference sequence). In nucleotides, the CDR3 is TGTGCCAGCAGCTCGTGGGACAGGGGGCAAGATACGCAGTATTTT. Residues: CASSSWDRGQDTQYF.

This chain uses TRBV7-2 with TRBJ2-5; the match to TRBD2 covers 7 bases. Germline values: CDR1 SGHTA, CDR2 FQGNSA. CDR3 length: 14 amino acids. CDR3 DNA: TGTGCTGTCCGGGGGGTGGGACCTGGGGAGACCCAGTACTTC. Translation: CAVRGVGPGETQYF.

The rearrangement links TRBV19 to TRBJ1-6; no clear D gene. Between the trimmed V and J ends, which lost 3 bases and 7 bases, there was a span of 19 bases. Germline CDR1 and CDR2: LNHDA and SQIVND (reference sequence). This CDR3 contains 17 residues. The CDR3 DNA reads as TGTGCCAGTAGTATTGATTGGCGGCCTAGCGGCAATTCACCCCTCCACTTT. This translates into CASSIDWRPSGNSPLHF.

V gene TRBV10-3 combines with J gene TRBJ2-1; TRBD1 or TRBD2 may be the D gene (5 bases each). The CDR3 has 15 residues. V was shortened by 4 bases and J by 7 bases, with 17 bases between the two germline ends. Per germline, CDR1 ENHRY and CDR2 SYGVKD. The CDR3 region is CAISVRERKGNEQFF. Written as DNA, the CDR3 is TGTGCCATCAGTGTCAGGGAGCGGAAGGGAAATGAGCAGTTCTTC.

The chain employs TRBV5-1 and TRBJ2-3, with D perhaps matching TRBD1 (5 bases). Trimming took 2 bases from V and 0 from J, leaving 7 bases between them. The CDR3 is 14 residues long. Germline V CDR1 and CDR2: SGHRS, YFSETQ. CDR3: CASSLGHSTDTQYF. The CDR3 region has the DNA TGCGCCAGCAGCTTAGGACACAGCACAGATACGCAGTATTTT.

This clone was seen many times. This chain uses TRBV9 with TRBJ1-1; D is undetermined. The CDR3 consists of 14 residues. The germline gives CDR1 SGDLS, CDR2 YYNGEE. The V end lost 0 bases, the J end lost 4 bases, and 10 bases lay between the germline ends. CDR3 nucleotides: TGTGCCAGCAGCGTAGATCTTTCGGGCACTGAAGCTTTCTTT. This codes for CASSVDLSGTEAFF.

The V call is TRBV7-3, the J call TRBJ2-1; 11 nucleotides match TRBD2. After removal of 5 bases from V and 4 bases from J, the junction contained 7 bases not matched to a gene. Germline V gene data show CDR1 as SGHTA and CDR2 as FQGTGA. The CDR3 consists of 16 residues. The DNA for the CDR3 is TGTGCCAGCAGCCCGGGACTAGCGGTGACTTACAATGAGCAGTTCTTC. Residues: CASSPGLAVTYNEQFF.

V usage is TRBV7-2 and J usage is TRBJ2-3; possible D gene TRBD2, 7 bases. V shed 5 bases and J shed 4 bases, with 19 bases lying between them. Germline V lookup: CDR1 SGHTA, CDR2 FQGNSA. CDR3 size: 16 residues. Here the CDR3 reads CASSPKGGGRADTQYF. For the CDR3, the DNA is TGTGCCAGCAGCCCCAAGGGGGGGGGTCGAGCAGATACGCAGTATTTT.

The rearrangement joins TRBV29-1 to TRBJ2-7; TRBD2 matches at 8 bases. The CDR3 consists of 16 residues. Germline CDR1 is SQVTM and CDR2 is ANQGSEA. After removal of 1 base from V and 4 bases from J, the junction contained 12 bases not matched to a gene. CDR3 bases: TGCAGCGTTGAAGCCCGCCGGGAGGGAGCAGCTTACGAGCAGTACTTC. Protein sequence: CSVEARREGAAYEQYF.

V and J are TRBV5-1 and TRBJ2-3, with no clear D. The ends were cut back, 5 bases at V and 6 bases at J, with 4 bases in the middle. The germline V gene encodes CDR1 SGHRS and CDR2 YFSETQ. This CDR3 is 10 amino acids long. Here the CDR3 reads CASRGDTQYF. The CDR3 coding sequence is TGCGCCAGCAGGGGGGATACGCAGTATTTT.

V gene TRBV7-3 combines with J gene TRBJ2-2; possibly TRBD2 for D (5 bases). This CDR3 is built from 15 residues. The germline gives CDR1 SGHTA, CDR2 FQGTGA. V lost 2 bases and J 0 bases, leaving 7 bases between the germline ends. CDR3 coding DNA: TGTGCCAGCAGCTTAGAGGGCACGAACACCGGGGAGCTGTTTTTT. It translates to CASSLEGTNTGELFF.